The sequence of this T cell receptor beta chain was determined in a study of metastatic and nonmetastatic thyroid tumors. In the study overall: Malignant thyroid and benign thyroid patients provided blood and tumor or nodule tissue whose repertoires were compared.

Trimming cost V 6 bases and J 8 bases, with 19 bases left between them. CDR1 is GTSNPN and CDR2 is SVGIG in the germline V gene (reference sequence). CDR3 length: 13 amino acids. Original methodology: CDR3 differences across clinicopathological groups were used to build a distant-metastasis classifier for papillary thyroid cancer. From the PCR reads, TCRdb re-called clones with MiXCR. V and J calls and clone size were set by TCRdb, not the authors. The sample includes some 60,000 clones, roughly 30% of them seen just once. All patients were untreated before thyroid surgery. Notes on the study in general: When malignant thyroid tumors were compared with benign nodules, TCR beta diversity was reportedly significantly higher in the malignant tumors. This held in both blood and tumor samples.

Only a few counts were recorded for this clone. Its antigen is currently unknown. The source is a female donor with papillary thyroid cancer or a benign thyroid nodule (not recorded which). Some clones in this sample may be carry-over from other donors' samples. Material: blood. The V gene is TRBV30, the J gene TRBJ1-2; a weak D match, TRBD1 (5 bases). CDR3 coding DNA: TGTGCCTGTTTTCCGGGGCAAGCTGGAGGCTACACCTTC. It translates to CACFPGQAGGYTF.